The 23 T cell receptor beta chains listed next were all sequenced from one sample in a study of T cells in Graves' hyperthyroidism and ophthalmopathy. TCR beta CDR3 sequences were amplified from RNA transcripts. A first-round RT-PCR of the TCR CDR3 used the HTBI primer set. MiXCR, applied by TCRdb to the multiplex PCR reads, yields one record per CDR3 protein. The sample consists of 400,000 to 450,000 distinct CDR3 sequences, roughly 14% of them appearing once. The sample consisted of blood. The receptors were gathered from a man aged 18 to 30 with Graves' ophthalmopathy.

Of note for this clonotype: This may be a read error: a much more frequent sequence differs by one nucleotide. V gene TRBV5-6 combines with J gene TRBJ2-1; no reliable D call. The CDR3 contains 11 residues. From germline, CDR1 is SGHDT and CDR2 YYEEEE. For the CDR3, the DNA is TGTGCCAGCAGCTTTATGTATGAGCAGCTCTTC. This gives the protein CASSFMYEQLF.

In this sample, this clonotype turned up many times. This CDR3 is CSARGGLAGETYEQYF. CDR3 DNA: TGCAGTGCTAGAGGAGGACTAGCGGGAGAGACCTACGAGCAGTACTTC. V usage is TRBV20-1 and J usage is TRBJ2-7; TRBD2 matches 13 bases. The length of the CDR3 is 16 residues. V shed 1 base and J 2 bases; nucleotides not matched to a gene: 5. Looked up from germline, CDR1 is DFQATT and CDR2 is SNEGSKA (reference sequence).

In its sample, this clonotype was seen a few times. The V and J genes are TRBV19 and TRBJ1-5; a weak D match, TRBD1 (5 bases). There are 14 residues in the CDR3. Trimming removed 9 bases at V and 3 bases at J, with 15 bases between. Germline loops: CDR1 LNHDA, CDR2 SQIVND (reference sequence). The chain's CDR3 is CASNQGPNNQPQHF. CDR3 sequence (DNA): TGTGCCAGCAACCAGGGACCGAACAATCAGCCCCAGCATTTT.

This clonotype was counted only a few times. A much larger clone sits a single nucleotide away, making a read error possible. The CDR3 DNA is TGTGCCTCCCGGGACTACCAAAACTACAATGAGCGGTTCTTC. This encodes CASRDYQNYNERFF. The gene calls are TRBV30 and TRBJ2-1, with TRBD2 identical over 7 bases. The CDR3 is made up of 14 amino acids. CDR1 and CDR2 from the germline V gene are GTSNPN and SVGIG (reference sequence).

This clonotype appeared many times. The chain combines TRBV9 with TRBJ1-1; the D gene is possibly TRBD1 (5 bases). V lost 0 bases to trimming and J lost 5 bases, with 8 bases between them. Germline V lookup: CDR1 SGDLS, CDR2 YYNGEE. This CDR3 spans 13 amino acids. The CDR3 sequence is CASSVGGETEAFF. Here the CDR3 DNA reads TGTGCCAGCAGCGTAGGAGGGGAGACTGAAGCTTTCTTT.

At least ten counts were recorded for this clonotype. J is TRBJ2-7 and V is TRBV7-9; D might be TRBD2 (6 bases). This CDR3 is 14 amino acids long. Germline V gene lookup returns CDR1 SEHNR and CDR2 FQNEAQ (reference sequence). V dropped 7 bases and J dropped 6 bases, with 19 bases sitting between them. This CDR3 reads CASTQGGSGGEQYF. Here the CDR3 DNA reads TGTGCCAGCACCCAAGGTGGCTCCGGGGGCGAGCAGTACTTC.

The table lists this clonotype with many counts. The chain combines TRBV30 with TRBJ2-1; tentatively, D is TRBD2 (5 bases). Germline V CDR1 and CDR2: GTSNPN, SVGIG (reference sequence). V lost 2 bases to trimming and J lost 4 bases, with 15 bases between them. CDR3 size: 15 residues. The CDR3 loop reads CAWSLISDHYNEQFF. The CDR3 DNA sequence: TGTGCCTGGAGTCTGATTAGCGACCATTACAATGAGCAGTTCTTC.

This clonotype was counted at least ten times. This chain uses TRBV7-8 with TRBJ1-5, with a tentative D call TRBD1 (6 bases). V was clipped by 1 base and J by 2 bases, with 21 bases between them. This CDR3 has 19 residues. In germline, CDR1 is SGHVS, CDR2 FQNEAQ. CDR3 nucleotide sequence: TGTGCCAGCAGCTTAGTGGCGGGGGCCCCTCTCCGAGGCAATCAGCCCCAGCATTTT. It specifies CASSLVAGAPLRGNQPQHF. The complete variable domain, with remaining parts taken from reference TRBV7-8 and TRBJ1-5, reads GAGVSQSPRYKVAKRGQDVALRCDPISGHVSLFWYQQALGQGPEFLTYFQNEAQLDKSGLPSDRFFAERPEGSVSTLKIQRTQQEDSAVYLCASSLVAGAPLRGNQPQHFGDGTRLSIL.

In its sample, this clonotype was seen many times. This sequence joins TRBV2 and TRBJ2-1; D is uncertain. The CDR3 contains 13 residues. Germline V CDR1 and CDR2: SNHLY, FYNNEI. Trimming cost V 4 bases and J 7 bases, with 11 bases left between them. The CDR3: CASSALLENEQFF. CDR3 DNA sequence: TGTGCCAGCAGTGCCCTTTTGGAGAATGAGCAGTTCTTC.

This clonotype was seen more than once but under ten times. The chain has TRBV11-2 and TRBJ2-3; 7 nucleotides agree with TRBD2. V was clipped by 0 bases and J by 3 bases; unmatched bases: 9. From germline, CDR1 is SGHAT and CDR2 FQNNGV. The CDR3 is 17 amino acids. This CDR3 is CASSLDHLGRGTDTQYF. The CDR3 coding sequence is TGTGCCAGCAGCTTAGATCATCTTGGGAGGGGTACAGATACGCAGTATTTT.

This clonotype was seen a handful of times. This CDR3 reads CASSSDRADEKLFF. As DNA, the CDR3 is TGTGCCAGCAGTTCGGACAGGGCTGATGAAAAACTGTTTTTT. This chain uses TRBV5-4 with TRBJ1-4; TRBD1 agrees at 8 bases. The trim removed 5 bases at V and 6 bases at J, leaving 6 bases unmatched. Germline lookup yields CDR1 SGHNT and CDR2 YYREEE (reference sequence). CDR3 length equals 14 residues. Full variable domain (outside the CDR3, taken from reference TRBV5-4 and TRBJ1-4): ETGVTQSPTHLIKTRGQQVTLRCSSQSGHNTVSWYQQALGQGPQFIFQYYREEENGRGNFPPRFSGLQFPNYSSELNVNALELDDSALYLCASSSDRADEKLFFGSGTQLSVL.

The sample holds many counts of this clonotype. This chain joins TRBV18 and TRBJ2-7; D uncertain. In germline, CDR1 is KGHSH, CDR2 LQKENI. The CDR3 is made up of 11 amino acids. The V end lost 2 bases, the J end lost 4 bases, and 3 bases lay between the germline ends. Written as DNA, the CDR3 is TGTGCCAGCTCACCAGAATACGAGCAGTACTTC. Encoded protein: CASSPEYEQYF.

A word on this clonotype: A much larger clone sits a single nucleotide away, making a read error possible. The chain uses TRBV2 and TRBJ1-6; 9 bases match TRBD1. Germline values: CDR1 SNHLY, CDR2 FYNNEI. Trimming at V came to 2 bases and at J to 2 bases, leaving 10 bases not matched to a gene. The CDR3 covers 19 residues. This CDR3 reads CASSERGQGPQAYNSPLHF. The CDR3 nucleotides are TGTGCCAGCAGTGAACGGGGACAGGGACCCCAGGCCTATAATTCACCCCTCCACTTT.

The chain links TRBV5-1 to TRBJ1-1; no clear D gene. Germline V gene lookup returns CDR1 SGHRS and CDR2 YFSETQ. There are 15 residues in the CDR3. Trimming removed 5 bases from V and 3 bases from J, with 17 bases in between. The CDR3 reads CASRRRTEVDTEAFF. The CDR3 bases are TGCGCCAGCAGGCGCCGGACGGAGGTGGACACTGAAGCTTTCTTT.

This clonotype appeared many times. The V gene is TRBV24-1, the J gene TRBJ2-5; D may be TRBD1 (6 bases). Germline lookup yields CDR1 KGHDR and CDR2 SFDVKD. The CDR3 is 13 amino acids. The V gene lost 2 bases and the J gene lost 3 bases, with 6 bases spanning the gap. CDR3 sequence (DNA): TGTGCCACCAGTGATTGGACAGAAGAGACCCAGTACTTC. Its protein is CATSDWTEETQYF.

The V call is TRBV2, the J call TRBJ2-1; D possibly corresponds to TRBD1 (6 bases). Germline V gene sequence: CDR1 SNHLY, CDR2 FYNNEI. V was shortened by 5 bases and J by 5 bases, with 25 bases between the two germline ends. This CDR3 contains 18 residues. The CDR3 sequence is CASSQSTQTGLRHNEQFF. The CDR3 DNA is TGTGCCAGCAGTCAATCGACCCAGACAGGCCTTAGGCACAATGAGCAGTTCTTC.

This clonotype was picked up a small number of times. The chain combines TRBV19 with TRBJ2-6; D is undetermined. V gave up 5 bases and J gave up 2 bases, with 10 bases separating them. CDR1 and CDR2 from the germline V gene are LNHDA and SQIVND (reference sequence). The CDR3 covers 15 residues. Written as DNA, the CDR3 is TGTGCCAGTAGTCCTCGCGGAACTGGGGCCAACGTCCTGACTTTC. Protein: CASSPRGTGANVLTF. The whole variable domain, remainder taken from reference TRBV19 and TRBJ2-6, is DGGITQSPKYLFRKEGQNVTLSCEQNLNHDAMYWYRQDPGQGLRLIYYSQIVNDFQKGDIAEGYSVSREKKESFPLTVTSAQKNPTAFYLCASSPRGTGANVLTFGAGSRLTVL.

As concerns this clonotype: A read error may be the cause here, since a much bigger clone is one base away. V gene TRBV10-3 combines with J gene TRBJ1-1; D gene uncertain. V lost 5 bases to trimming and J lost 7 bases, with 11 bases between them. Germline CDR1 ENHRY, CDR2 SYGVKD. The CDR3 has 12 amino acids. CDR3 amino acids: CAISKFESEAFF. DNA for the CDR3: TGTGCCATCAGTAAGTTTGAAAGTGAAGCTTTCTTT.

This clonotype was detected a few times. V is TRBV29-1 and J is TRBJ1-2; no reliable D call. V lost 4 bases, J lost 5 bases, and 14 bases lay in between. The CDR3 has 13 amino acids. Germline CDR1 and CDR2: SQVTM and ANQGSEA. The CDR3 protein is CSVVVGVRYGYTF. CDR3 nucleotide sequence: TGCAGCGTTGTGGTCGGGGTCCGATATGGCTACACCTTC.

The chain combines TRBV19 with TRBJ2-2, with 13 bases lining up with TRBD2. This CDR3 is 16 amino acids long. The V segment lost 6 bases and the J segment 0 bases; nucleotides outside the gene matches: 1. The germline CDR1 and CDR2 sequences are LNHDA and SQIVND (reference sequence). The CDR3 nucleotides are TGTGCCAGTAGACTAGCGGGAGGGACGAACACCGGGGAGCTGTTTTTT. Translated: CASRLAGGTNTGELFF.

This clonotype was counted ten times or more. The chain links TRBV27 to TRBJ2-5; D unclear. The length of the CDR3 is 11 residues. Trimming took 8 bases from V and 1 from J, leaving 5 bases between them. Germline lookup yields CDR1 MNHEY and CDR2 SMNVEV (reference sequence). The CDR3 loop reads CASATQETQYF. The CDR3 DNA reads as TGTGCCAGCGCCACCCAAGAGACCCAGTACTTC.

Regarding this clonotype: A much larger clone differs by one base, so this may be a read error. This chain links TRBV5-1 with TRBJ1-6; TRBD1 might be the D (6 bases). Trimming removed 3 bases from V and 7 bases from J, with 17 bases in between. The CDR3 sequence is 16 residues long. Germline values: CDR1 SGHRS, CDR2 YFSETQ. The CDR3 here is CASSWSDRRMNSPLHF. For the CDR3, the DNA is TGCGCCAGCAGCTGGAGCGACAGGAGAATGAATTCACCCCTCCACTTT.

The V gene is TRBV19, the J gene TRBJ1-2; no clear D. The germline V gene has CDR1 LNHDA and CDR2 SQIVND (reference sequence). The V gene lost 10 bases and the J gene lost 1 base, with 19 bases spanning the gap. The CDR3 is 15 residues long. CDR3 coding DNA: TGTGCCACCTCTTGGGCATACAGACTTAACTATGGCTACACCTTC. Translated: CATSWAYRLNYGYTF. Together with reference TRBV19 and TRBJ1-2, the CDR3 gives the full variable domain: DGGITQSPKYLFRKEGQNVTLSCEQNLNHDAMYWYRQDPGQGLRLIYYSQIVNDFQKGDIAEGYSVSREKKESFPLTVTSAQKNPTAFYLCATSWAYRLNYGYTFGSGTRLTVV.